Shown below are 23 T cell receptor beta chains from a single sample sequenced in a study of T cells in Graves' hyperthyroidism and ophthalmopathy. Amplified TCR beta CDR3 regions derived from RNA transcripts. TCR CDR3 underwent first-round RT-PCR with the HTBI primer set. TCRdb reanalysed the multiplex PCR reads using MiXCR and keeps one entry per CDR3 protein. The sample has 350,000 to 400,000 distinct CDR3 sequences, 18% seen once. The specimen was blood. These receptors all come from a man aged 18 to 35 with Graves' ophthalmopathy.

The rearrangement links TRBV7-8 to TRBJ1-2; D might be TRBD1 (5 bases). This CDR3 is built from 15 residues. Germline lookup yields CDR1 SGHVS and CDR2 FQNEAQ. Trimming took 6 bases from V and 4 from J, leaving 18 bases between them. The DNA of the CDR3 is TGTGCCAGCAGACCCCCAGAGGGGACTAGCTATGGCTACACCTTC. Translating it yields CASRPPEGTSYGYTF.

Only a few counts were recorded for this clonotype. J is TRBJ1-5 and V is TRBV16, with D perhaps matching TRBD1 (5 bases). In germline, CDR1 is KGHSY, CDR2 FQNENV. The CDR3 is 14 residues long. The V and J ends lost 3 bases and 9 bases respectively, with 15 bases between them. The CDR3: CASSHRGERRPQHF. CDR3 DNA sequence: TGTGCCAGCAGCCACCGGGGGGAACGGCGGCCCCAGCATTTT. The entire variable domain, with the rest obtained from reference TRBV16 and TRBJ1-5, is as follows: GEEVAQTPKHLVRGEGQKAKLYCAPIKGHSYVFWYQQVLKNEFKFLISFQNENVFDETGMPKERFSAKCLPNSPCSLEIQATKLEDSAVYFCASSHRGERRPQHFGDGTRLSIL.

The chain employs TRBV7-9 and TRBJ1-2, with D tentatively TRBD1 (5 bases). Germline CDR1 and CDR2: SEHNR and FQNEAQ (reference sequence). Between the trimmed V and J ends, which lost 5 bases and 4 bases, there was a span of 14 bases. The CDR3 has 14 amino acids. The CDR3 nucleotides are TGTGCCAGCAGCCGACCGACAGTTATCTATGGCTACACCTTC. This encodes CASSRPTVIYGYTF.

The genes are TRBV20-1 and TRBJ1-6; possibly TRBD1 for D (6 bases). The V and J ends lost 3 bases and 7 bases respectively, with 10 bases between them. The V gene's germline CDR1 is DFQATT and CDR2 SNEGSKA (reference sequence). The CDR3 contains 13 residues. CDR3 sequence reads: CSASRTENSPLHF. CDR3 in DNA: TGCAGTGCTAGCCGGACAGAGAATTCACCCCTCCACTTT.

CDR3 in amino acids: CASSFFGGTEAFF. Here the CDR3 DNA reads TGTGCCAGCAGCTTCTTCGGGGGCACTGAAGCTTTCTTT. This chain uses TRBV5-6 with TRBJ1-1; tentative D call: TRBD1 (5 bases). V was shortened by 2 bases and J by 4 bases, with 9 bases between the two germline ends. CDR1 and CDR2 from the germline V gene are SGHDT and YYEEEE. The CDR3 covers 13 residues.

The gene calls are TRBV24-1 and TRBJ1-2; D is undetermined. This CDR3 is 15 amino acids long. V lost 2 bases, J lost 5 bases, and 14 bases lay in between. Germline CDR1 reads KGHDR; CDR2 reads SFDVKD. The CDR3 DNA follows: TGTGCCACCAGTGATTACGACGGACTAACGTATGGCTACACCTTC. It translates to CATSDYDGLTYGYTF.

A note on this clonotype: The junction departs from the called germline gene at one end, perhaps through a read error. CDR3 bases: TGTACCAGCAGTGTGGGGGCTGAAGCTTTCTTT. Protein sequence: CTSSVGAEAFF. The chain is built from TRBV25-1 and TRBJ1-1; D is possibly TRBD1 (5 bases). Germline V gives CDR1 MGHDK, CDR2 SYGVNS. The CDR3 contains 11 residues.

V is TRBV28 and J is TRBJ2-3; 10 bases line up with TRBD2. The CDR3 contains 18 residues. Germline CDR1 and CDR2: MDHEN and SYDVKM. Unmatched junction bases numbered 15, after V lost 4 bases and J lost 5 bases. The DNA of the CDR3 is TGTGCCAGCAGTTCCCCCAGGTCGCTAGCGGGAGCGGTAGATACGCAGTATTTT. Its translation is CASSSPRSLAGAVDTQYF.

CDR3 loop: CASSRLAVTDTQYF. CDR3 DNA sequence: TGCGCCAGCAGTCGACTAGCGGTCACAGATACGCAGTATTTT. The chain has TRBV10-1 and TRBJ2-3; 9 bases agree with TRBD2. V shed 5 bases, J shed 2 bases, and the junction held 2 bases outside the gene matches. This CDR3 spans 14 amino acids. Germline V gene lookup returns CDR1 WNHNN and CDR2 SYGVQD (reference sequence).

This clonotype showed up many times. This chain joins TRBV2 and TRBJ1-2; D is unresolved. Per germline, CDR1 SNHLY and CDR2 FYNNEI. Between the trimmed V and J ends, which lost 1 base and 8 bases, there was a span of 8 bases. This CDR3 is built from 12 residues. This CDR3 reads CASSEGDLGYTF. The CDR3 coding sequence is TGTGCCAGCAGTGAAGGGGATTTGGGCTACACCTTC.

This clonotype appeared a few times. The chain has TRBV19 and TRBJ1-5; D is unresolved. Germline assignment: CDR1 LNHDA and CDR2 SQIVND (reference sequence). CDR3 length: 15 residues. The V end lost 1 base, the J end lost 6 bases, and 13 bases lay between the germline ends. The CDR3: CASSIGALGSQPQHF. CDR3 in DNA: TGTGCCAGTAGTATAGGCGCCCTGGGGTCTCAGCCCCAGCATTTT.

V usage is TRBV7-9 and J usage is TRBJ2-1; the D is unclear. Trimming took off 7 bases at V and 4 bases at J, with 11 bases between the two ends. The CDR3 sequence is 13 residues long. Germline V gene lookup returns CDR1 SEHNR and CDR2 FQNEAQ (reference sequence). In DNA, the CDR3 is TGTGCCAGCAATTCCTGGCTGTACAATGAGCAGTTCTTC. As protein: CASNSWLYNEQFF.

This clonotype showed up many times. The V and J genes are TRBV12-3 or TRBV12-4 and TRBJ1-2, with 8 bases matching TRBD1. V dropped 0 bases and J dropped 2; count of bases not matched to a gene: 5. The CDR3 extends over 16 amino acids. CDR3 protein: CASSLARGPGNYGYTF. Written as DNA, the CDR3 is TGTGCCAGCAGTTTAGCCAGGGGGCCTGGGAACTATGGCTACACCTTC.

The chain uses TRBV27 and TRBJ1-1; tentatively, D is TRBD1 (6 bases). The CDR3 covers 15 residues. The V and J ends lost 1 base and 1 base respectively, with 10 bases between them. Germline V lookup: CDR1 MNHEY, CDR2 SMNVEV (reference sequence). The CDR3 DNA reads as TGTGCCAGCAGTTTATGGGGGGCGGGGAACACTGAAGCTTTCTTT. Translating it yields CASSLWGAGNTEAFF.

The DNA of the CDR3 is TGCGCCAGCAGCCACAAGACAGTAGGGATCGCCGAGCAGTACTTC. Translated, it gives CASSHKTVGIAEQYF. V gene TRBV4-1 combines with J gene TRBJ2-7; D might be TRBD1 (5 bases). The CDR3 runs to 15 residues. The V gene's germline CDR1 is MGHRA and CDR2 YSYEKL. V was pared by 3 bases and J by 6 bases, with 18 bases between.

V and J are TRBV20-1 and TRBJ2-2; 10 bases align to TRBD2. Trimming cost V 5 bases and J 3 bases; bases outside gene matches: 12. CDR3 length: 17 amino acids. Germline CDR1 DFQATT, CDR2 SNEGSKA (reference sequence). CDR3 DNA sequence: TGCAGTGCTCCGGGGGGTAGCGGGGGGTTGGACACCGGGGAGCTGTTTTTT. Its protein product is CSAPGGSGGLDTGELFF.

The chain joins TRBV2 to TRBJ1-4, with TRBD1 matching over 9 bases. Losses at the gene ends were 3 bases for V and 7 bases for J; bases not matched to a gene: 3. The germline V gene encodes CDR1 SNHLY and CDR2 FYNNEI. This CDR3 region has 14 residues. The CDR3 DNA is TGTGCCAGCAGTGACGGGACAGGGCGTGAAAAACTGTTTTTT. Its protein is CASSDGTGREKLFF.

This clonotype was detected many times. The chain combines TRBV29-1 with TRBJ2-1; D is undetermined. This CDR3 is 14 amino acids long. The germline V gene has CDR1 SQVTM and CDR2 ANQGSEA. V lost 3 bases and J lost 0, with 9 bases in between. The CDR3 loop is CSVDPPNSYNEQFF. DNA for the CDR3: TGCAGCGTTGACCCGCCAAACTCCTACAATGAGCAGTTCTTC.

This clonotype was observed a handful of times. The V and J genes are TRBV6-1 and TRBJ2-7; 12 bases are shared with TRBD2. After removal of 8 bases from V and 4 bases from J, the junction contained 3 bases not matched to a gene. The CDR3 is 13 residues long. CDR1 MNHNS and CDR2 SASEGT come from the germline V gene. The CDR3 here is CASQTSGGYEQYF. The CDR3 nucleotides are TGTGCCAGCCAGACTAGCGGGGGTTACGAGCAGTACTTC.

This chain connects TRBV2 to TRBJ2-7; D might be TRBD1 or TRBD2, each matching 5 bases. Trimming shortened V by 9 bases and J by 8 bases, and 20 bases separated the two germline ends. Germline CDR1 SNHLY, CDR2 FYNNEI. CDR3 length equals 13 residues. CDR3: CARSGDSRDKQYF. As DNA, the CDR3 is TGTGCCAGGAGCGGCGACAGCCGAGACAAGCAGTACTTC.

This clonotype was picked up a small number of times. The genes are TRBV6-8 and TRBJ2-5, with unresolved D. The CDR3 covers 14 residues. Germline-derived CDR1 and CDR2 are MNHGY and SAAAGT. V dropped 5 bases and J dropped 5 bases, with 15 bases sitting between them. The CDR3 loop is CASSLSLHGETQYF. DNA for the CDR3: TGTGCCAGCAGTCTCAGCCTCCATGGGGAGACCCAGTACTTC.

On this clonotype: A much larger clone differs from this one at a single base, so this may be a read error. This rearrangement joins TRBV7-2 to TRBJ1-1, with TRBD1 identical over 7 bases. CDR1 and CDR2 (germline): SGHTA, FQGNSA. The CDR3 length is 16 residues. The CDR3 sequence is CASGLVGQPINTEAFF. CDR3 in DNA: TGTGCCAGCGGCTTAGTGGGACAGCCGATCAACACTGAAGCTTTCTTT. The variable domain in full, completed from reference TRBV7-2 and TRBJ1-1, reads GAGVSQSPSNKVTEKGKDVELRCDPISGHTALYWYRQSLGQGLEFLIYFQGNSAPDKSGLPSDRFSAERTGGSVSTLTIQRTQQEDSAVYLCASGLVGQPINTEAFFGQGTRLTVV.

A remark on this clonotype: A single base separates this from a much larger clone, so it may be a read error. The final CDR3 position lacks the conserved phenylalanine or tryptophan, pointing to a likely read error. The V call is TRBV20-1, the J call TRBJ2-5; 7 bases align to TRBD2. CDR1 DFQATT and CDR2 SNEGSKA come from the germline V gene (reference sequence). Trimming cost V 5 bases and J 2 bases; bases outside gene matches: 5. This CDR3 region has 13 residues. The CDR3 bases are TGCAGTGCTTGGGTTAGCGGGCAAGAGACCCAGTACCTC. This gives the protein CSAWVSGQETQYL.